This T cell receptor (beta chain) was sequenced for a study of control samples from healthy donors and cancer patients. Generated by immunoSEQ multiplex PCR, the TCRdb table keeps only in-frame clones and is missing some. Among about 97,000 clones, around nine tenths were seen once, and the ten largest hold about 7.8%. V gave up 7 bases and J gave up 4 bases; unmatched junction bases: 3. The germline V gene has CDR1 LGHNT and CDR2 FRNRAP. The length of the CDR3 is 15 residues. Sequenced material: blood. The V gene is TRBV12-5, the J gene TRBJ1-6; TRBD1 matches 11 bases. The source is a man aged 25-40 years in good health. CDR3 sequence: CASAGTGGYNSPLHF. CDR3 in DNA: TGTGCTAGTGCCGGGACAGGGGGTTATAATTCACCCCTCCACTTT.